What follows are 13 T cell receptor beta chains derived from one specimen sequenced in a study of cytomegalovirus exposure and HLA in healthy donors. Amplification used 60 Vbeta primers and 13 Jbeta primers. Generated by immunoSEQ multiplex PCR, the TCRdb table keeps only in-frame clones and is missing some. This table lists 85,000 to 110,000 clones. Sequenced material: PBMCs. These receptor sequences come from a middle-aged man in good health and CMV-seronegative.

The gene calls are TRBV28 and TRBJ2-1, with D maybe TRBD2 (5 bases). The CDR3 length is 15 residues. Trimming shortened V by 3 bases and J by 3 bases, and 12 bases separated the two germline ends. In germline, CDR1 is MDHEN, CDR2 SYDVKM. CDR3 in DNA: TGTGCCAGCAGTTTTGGTGACCGGGACTACAATGAGCAGTTCTTC. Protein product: CASSFGDRDYNEQFF.

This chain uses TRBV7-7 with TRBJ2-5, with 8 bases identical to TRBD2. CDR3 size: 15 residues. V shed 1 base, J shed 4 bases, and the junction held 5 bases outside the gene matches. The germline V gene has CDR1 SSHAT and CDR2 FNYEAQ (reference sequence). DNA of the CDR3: TGTGCCAGCAGCTTAGGAGGACTAGCATCAGAGACCCAGTACTTC. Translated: CASSLGGLASETQYF.

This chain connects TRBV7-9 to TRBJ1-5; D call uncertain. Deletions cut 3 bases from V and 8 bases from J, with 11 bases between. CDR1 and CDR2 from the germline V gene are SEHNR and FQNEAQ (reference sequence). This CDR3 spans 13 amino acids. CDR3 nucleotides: TGTGCCAGCAGCTTTCGGGAGGGCAAGCCCCAGCATTTT. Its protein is CASSFREGKPQHF.

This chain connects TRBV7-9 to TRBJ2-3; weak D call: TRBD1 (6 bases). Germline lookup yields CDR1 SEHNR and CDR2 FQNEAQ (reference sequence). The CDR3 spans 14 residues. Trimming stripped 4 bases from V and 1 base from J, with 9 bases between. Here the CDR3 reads CASSSWTGTDTQYF. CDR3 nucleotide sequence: TGTGCCAGCAGCTCCTGGACAGGCACAGATACGCAGTATTTT.

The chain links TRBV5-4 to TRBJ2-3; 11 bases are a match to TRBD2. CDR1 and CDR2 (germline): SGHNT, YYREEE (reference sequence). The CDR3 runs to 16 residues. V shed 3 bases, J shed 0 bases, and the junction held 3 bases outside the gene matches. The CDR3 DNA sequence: TGTGCCAGCAGCTCCCGACTAGCGGGAAGCACAGATACGCAGTATTTT. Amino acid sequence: CASSSRLAGSTDTQYF.

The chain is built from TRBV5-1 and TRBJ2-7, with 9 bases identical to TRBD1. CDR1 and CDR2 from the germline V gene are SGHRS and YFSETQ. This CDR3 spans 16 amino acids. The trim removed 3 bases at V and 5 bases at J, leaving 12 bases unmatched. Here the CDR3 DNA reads TGCGCCAGCAGCTCTCTTACAGGGGGCGCCGTCAACGAGCAGTACTTC. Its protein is CASSSLTGGAVNEQYF. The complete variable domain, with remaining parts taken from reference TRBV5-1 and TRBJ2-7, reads KAGVTQTPRYLIKTRGQQVTLSCSPISGHRSVSWYQQTPGQGLQFLFEYFSETQRNKGNFPGRFSGRQFSNSRSEMNVSTLELGDSALYLCASSSLTGGAVNEQYFGPGTRLTVT.

The CDR3 spells CASSPGGDTQYF. CDR3 bases: TGCGCCAGCAGCCCAGGGGGTGATACGCAGTATTTT. V is TRBV5-1 and J is TRBJ2-3; TRBD1 matches at 7 bases. The CDR3 spans 12 residues. The J segment lost 6 bases and the V segment lost 4 bases, leaving 2 bases of the junction unmatched. Germline-derived CDR1 and CDR2 are SGHRS and YFSETQ.

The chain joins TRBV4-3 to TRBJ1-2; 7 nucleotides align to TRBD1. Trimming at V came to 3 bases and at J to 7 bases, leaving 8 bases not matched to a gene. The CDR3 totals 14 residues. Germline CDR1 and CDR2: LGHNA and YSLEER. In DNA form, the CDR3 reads TGCGCCAGCAGCCACGACAGGGTAGTGGGTGGCTACACCTTC. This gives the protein CASSHDRVVGGYTF.

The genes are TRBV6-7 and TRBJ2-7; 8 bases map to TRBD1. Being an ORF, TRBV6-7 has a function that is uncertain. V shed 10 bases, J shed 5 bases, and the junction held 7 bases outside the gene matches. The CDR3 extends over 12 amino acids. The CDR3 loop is CATPTGVDEQYF. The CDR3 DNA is TGTGCCACCCCGACAGGGGTCGACGAGCAGTACTTC.

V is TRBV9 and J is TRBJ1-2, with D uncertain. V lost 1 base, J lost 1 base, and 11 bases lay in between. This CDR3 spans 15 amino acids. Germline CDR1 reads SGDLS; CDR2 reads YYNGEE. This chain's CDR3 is CASSVWAGDNYGYTF. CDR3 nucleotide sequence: TGTGCCAGCAGCGTATGGGCAGGCGATAACTATGGCTACACCTTC.

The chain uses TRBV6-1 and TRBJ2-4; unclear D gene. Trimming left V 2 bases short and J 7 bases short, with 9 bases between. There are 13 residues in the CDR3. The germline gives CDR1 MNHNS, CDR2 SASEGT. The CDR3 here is CASSEILMNIQYF. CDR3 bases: TGTGCCAGCAGTGAAATCCTTATGAACATTCAGTACTTC.

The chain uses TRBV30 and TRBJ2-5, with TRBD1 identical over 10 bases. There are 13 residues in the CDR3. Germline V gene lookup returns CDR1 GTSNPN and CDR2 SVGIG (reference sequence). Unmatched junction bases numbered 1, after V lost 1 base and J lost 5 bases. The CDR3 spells CAWSGGQGETQYF. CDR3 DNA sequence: TGTGCCTGGAGTGGGGGACAGGGGGAGACCCAGTACTTC.

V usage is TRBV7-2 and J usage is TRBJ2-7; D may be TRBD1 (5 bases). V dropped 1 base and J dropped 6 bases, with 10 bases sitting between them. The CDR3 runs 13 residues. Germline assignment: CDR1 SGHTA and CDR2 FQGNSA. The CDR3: CASSLVPDSEQYF. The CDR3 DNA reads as TGTGCCAGCAGCTTAGTCCCCGACAGCGAGCAGTACTTC.